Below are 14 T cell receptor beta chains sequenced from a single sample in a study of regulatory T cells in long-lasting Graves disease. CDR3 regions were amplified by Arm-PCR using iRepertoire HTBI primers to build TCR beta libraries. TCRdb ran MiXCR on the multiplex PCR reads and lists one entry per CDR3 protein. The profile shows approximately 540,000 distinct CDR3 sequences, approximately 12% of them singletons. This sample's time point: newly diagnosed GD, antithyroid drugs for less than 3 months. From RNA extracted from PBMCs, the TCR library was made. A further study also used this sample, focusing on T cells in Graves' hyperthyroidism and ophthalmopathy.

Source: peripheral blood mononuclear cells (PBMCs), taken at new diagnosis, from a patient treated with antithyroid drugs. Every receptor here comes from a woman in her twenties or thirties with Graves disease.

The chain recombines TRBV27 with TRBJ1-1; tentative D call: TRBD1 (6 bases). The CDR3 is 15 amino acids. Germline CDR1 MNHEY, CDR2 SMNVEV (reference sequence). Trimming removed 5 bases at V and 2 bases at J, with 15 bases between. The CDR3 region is CASSPQDSRNTEAFF. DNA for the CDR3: TGTGCCAGCAGTCCCCAGGACAGTAGAAACACTGAAGCTTTCTTT.

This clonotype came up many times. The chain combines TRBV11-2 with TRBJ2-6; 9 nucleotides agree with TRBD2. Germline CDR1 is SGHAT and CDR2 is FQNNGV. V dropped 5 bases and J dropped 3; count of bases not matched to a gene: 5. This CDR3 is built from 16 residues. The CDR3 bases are TGTGCCAGCAGCCCTGTAGCGGGAGATGGGGCCAACGTCCTGACTTTC. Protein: CASSPVAGDGANVLTF.

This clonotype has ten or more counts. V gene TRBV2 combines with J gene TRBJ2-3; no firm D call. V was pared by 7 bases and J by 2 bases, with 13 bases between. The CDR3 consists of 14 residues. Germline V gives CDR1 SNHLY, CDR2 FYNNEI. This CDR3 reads CASITDGSTDTQYF. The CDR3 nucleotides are TGTGCCAGCATCACGGACGGATCCACAGATACGCAGTATTTT.

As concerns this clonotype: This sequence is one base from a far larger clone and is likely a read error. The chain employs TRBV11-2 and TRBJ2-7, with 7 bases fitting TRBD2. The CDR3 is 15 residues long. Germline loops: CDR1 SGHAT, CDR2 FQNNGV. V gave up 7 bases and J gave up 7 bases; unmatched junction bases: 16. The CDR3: CASNIGAGAYNEQYF. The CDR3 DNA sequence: TGTGCCAGCAACATTGGGGCGGGAGCGTACAATGAGCAGTACTTC.

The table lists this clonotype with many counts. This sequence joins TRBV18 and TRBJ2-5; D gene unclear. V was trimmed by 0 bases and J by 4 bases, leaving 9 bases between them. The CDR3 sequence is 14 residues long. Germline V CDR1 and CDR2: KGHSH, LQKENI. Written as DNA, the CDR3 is TGTGCCAGCTCACCACCGGCCTTCGGAGAGACCCAGTACTTC. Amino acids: CASSPPAFGETQYF.

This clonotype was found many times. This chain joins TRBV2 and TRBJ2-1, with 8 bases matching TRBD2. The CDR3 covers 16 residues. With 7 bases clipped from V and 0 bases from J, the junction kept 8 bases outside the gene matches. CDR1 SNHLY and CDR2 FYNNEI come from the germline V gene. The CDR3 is CASNRLALSSYNEQFF. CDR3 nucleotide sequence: TGTGCCAGCAACCGACTAGCGTTAAGCTCCTACAATGAGCAGTTCTTC.

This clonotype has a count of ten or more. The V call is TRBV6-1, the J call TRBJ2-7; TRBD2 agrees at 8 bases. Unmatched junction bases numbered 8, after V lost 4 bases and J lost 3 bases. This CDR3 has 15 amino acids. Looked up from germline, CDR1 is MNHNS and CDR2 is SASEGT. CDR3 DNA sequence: TGTGCCAGCAGTGGGGGGCGCGGGAGGATCTACGAGCAGTACTTC. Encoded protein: CASSGGRGRIYEQYF.

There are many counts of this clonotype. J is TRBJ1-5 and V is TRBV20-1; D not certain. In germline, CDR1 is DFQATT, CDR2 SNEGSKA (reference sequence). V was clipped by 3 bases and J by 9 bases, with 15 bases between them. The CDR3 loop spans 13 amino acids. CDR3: CSASSTQARPQHF. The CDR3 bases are TGCAGTGCTAGTTCGACTCAGGCACGGCCCCAGCATTTT.

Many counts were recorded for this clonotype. Written as DNA, the CDR3 is TGCAGTGCTAGAGGACTGAGTTCCTACGAGCAGTACTTC. As protein: CSARGLSSYEQYF. The J gene is TRBJ2-7, the V gene TRBV20-1; D is undetermined. The V end was cut by 1 base, the J end by 1 base, with 8 bases between. Germline V gives CDR1 DFQATT, CDR2 SNEGSKA (reference sequence). There are 13 residues in the CDR3.

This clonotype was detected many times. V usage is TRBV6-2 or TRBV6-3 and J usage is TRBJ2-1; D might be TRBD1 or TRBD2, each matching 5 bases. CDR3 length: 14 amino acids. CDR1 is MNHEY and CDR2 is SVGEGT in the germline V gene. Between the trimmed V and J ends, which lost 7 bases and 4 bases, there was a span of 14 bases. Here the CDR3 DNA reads TGTGCCAGCAAAGGGACCTCACCTTACAATGAGCAGTTCTTC. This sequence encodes CASKGTSPYNEQFF.

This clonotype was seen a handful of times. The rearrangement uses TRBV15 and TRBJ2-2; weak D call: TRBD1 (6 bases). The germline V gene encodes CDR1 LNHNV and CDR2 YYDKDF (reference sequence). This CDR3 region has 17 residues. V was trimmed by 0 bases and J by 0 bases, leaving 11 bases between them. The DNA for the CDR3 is TGTGCCACCAGCAGAGATTTGACAGGACCGAACACCGGGGAGCTGTTTTTT. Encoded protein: CATSRDLTGPNTGELFF.

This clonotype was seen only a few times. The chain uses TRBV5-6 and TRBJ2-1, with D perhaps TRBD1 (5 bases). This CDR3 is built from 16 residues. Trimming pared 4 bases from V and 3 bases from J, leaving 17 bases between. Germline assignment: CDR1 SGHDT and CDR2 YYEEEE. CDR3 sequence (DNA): TGTGCCAGCAGCCCCGGTGGGGCTAGTCTCTACAATGAGCAGTTCTTC. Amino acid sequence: CASSPGGASLYNEQFF.

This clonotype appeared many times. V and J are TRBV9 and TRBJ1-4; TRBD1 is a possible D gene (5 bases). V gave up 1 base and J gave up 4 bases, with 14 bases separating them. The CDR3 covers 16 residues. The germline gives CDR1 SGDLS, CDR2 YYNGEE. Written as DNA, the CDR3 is TGTGCCAGCAGCGTAAGGGGCGGAACCAATAATGAAAAACTGTTTTTT. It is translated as CASSVRGGTNNEKLFF.

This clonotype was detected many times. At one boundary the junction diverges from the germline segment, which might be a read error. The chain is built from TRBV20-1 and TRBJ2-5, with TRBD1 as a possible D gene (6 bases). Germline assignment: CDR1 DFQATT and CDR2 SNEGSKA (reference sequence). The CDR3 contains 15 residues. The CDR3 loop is CNADTQQGRLETQYF. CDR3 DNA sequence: TGCAATGCTGACACACAACAGGGTCGTCTAGAGACCCAGTACTTC.